Below are 26 T cell receptor beta chains sequenced from a single sample in a study of regulatory T cells in long-lasting Graves disease. Sample time point: newly diagnosed GD, antithyroid drugs for less than 3 months. PBMC-extracted RNA yielded the TCR library. Building of the TCR beta libraries involved iRepertoire HTBI primers and Arm-PCR of CDR3 regions. Via MiXCR, TCRdb re-called the multiplex PCR reads, giving one row per CDR3 protein. The sample has 390,000 or so distinct CDR3 sequences, approximately 10% seen once. This same sample was also part of a study on T cells in Graves' hyperthyroidism and ophthalmopathy.

Sequencing was performed on peripheral blood mononuclear cells (PBMCs), taken at new diagnosis, from a patient treated with antithyroid drugs. These receptors originate from a woman younger than 35 with Graves disease.

At least ten counts were recorded for this clonotype. The V call is TRBV20-1, the J call TRBJ2-3, with 11 nucleotides matching TRBD2. Germline CDR1 is DFQATT and CDR2 is SNEGSKA (reference sequence). J was trimmed by 2 bases and V by 0 bases; bases with no gene match: 7. The length of the CDR3 is 17 residues. As DNA, the CDR3 is TGCAGTGCTAGAGATACCCTAGCGGGGGGCACCACAGATACGCAGTATTTT. It encodes CSARDTLAGGTTDTQYF.

The chain is built from TRBV7-9 and TRBJ1-1, with D possibly matching TRBD1 (6 bases). The germline V gene has CDR1 SEHNR and CDR2 FQNEAQ (reference sequence). This CDR3 has 14 residues. V lost 2 bases and J lost 4, with 11 bases in between. The CDR3 is CASSLTGLSTEAFF. In DNA, the CDR3 is TGTGCCAGCAGCTTAACAGGGCTTTCCACTGAAGCTTTCTTT.

This clonotype has at least ten counts. The gene calls are TRBV12-3 or TRBV12-4 and TRBJ1-5, with D perhaps TRBD1 (5 bases). The CDR3 consists of 14 residues. Trimming pared 6 bases from V and 5 bases from J, leaving 14 bases between. CDR3 residues: CASSPGGAYQPQHF. The DNA for the CDR3 is TGTGCCAGCAGCCCCGGGGGAGCCTATCAGCCCCAGCATTTT.

This clonotype was seen many times. The chain joins TRBV13 to TRBJ1-4; TRBD1 aligns across 8 bases. CDR3 size: 17 residues. Germline V gives CDR1 PRHDT, CDR2 FYEKMQ (reference sequence). V dropped 5 bases and J dropped 4; count of bases not matched to a gene: 12. The CDR3 is CASSQRSWTGSNEKLFF. Here the CDR3 DNA reads TGTGCCAGCAGCCAACGGTCCTGGACAGGGAGTAATGAAAAACTGTTTTTT.

Many counts were recorded for this clonotype. The J gene is TRBJ1-6, the V gene TRBV11-2, with D possibly matching TRBD1 (5 bases). The germline V gene encodes CDR1 SGHAT and CDR2 FQNNGV. The V end lost 4 bases, the J end lost 3 bases, and 10 bases lay between the germline ends. The CDR3 totals 15 residues. CDR3 in DNA: TGTGCCAGCAGCTCCCGGGGGAACTATAATTCACCCCTCCACTTT. This translates into CASSSRGNYNSPLHF. The whole variable domain, filled in from reference TRBV11-2 and TRBJ1-6, reads EAGVAQSPRYKIIEKRQSVAFWCNPISGHATLYWYQQILGQGPKLLIQFQNNGVVDDSQLPKDRFSAERLKGVDSTLKIQPAKLEDSAVYLCASSSRGNYNSPLHFGNGTRLTVT.

The V and J genes are TRBV4-3 and TRBJ1-2, with 7 bases lining up with TRBD1. Trimming cost V 4 bases and J 0 bases; bases outside gene matches: 5. The CDR3 loop spans 15 amino acids. CDR1 is LGHNA and CDR2 is YSLEER in the germline V gene. DNA of the CDR3: TGCGCCAGCAGCCGCGGGACAGTCCCTAACTATGGCTACACCTTC. This gives the protein CASSRGTVPNYGYTF.

The table lists this clonotype with many counts. The V and J genes are TRBV29-1 and TRBJ2-7; 10 bases match TRBD1. The CDR3 runs to 16 residues. The junction had 11 bases not matched to a gene; V was cut back by 6 bases and J by 0 bases. Germline V gives CDR1 SQVTM, CDR2 ANQGSEA. The CDR3 protein is CSVADSGTGDSYEQYF. CDR3 DNA sequence: TGCAGCGTGGCAGACTCCGGGACAGGGGACTCCTACGAGCAGTACTTC.

This clonotype was counted at least ten times. This CDR3 reads CASSFPGGTEAFF. The CDR3 bases are TGTGCCAGCAGTTTCCCAGGGGGCACTGAAGCTTTCTTT. The chain uses TRBV27 and TRBJ1-1; 7 nucleotides match TRBD1. V lost 3 bases and J lost 4; bases outside the gene matches: 2. The CDR3 has 13 amino acids. Germline V gives CDR1 MNHEY, CDR2 SMNVEV (reference sequence).

This clonotype occurred a few times. The chain joins TRBV2 to TRBJ2-1; no reliable D call. CDR1 and CDR2 (germline): SNHLY, FYNNEI. V was shortened by 8 bases and J by 5 bases, with 16 bases between the two germline ends. The CDR3 has 14 amino acids. The CDR3 protein is CASQEDVNDNEQFF. The CDR3 DNA follows: TGTGCCAGCCAAGAAGACGTGAACGACAATGAGCAGTTCTTC.

This clonotype was picked up many times. The DNA for the CDR3 is TGTGCCAGCACCTCCGGACGGGCCACGGTAGCCAAAAACATTCAGTACTTC. As protein: CASTSGRATVAKNIQYF. V usage is TRBV3-1 and J usage is TRBJ2-4; D call uncertain. Germline CDR1 LGHDT, CDR2 YNNKEL (reference sequence). CDR3 length equals 17 residues. Trimming shortened V by 7 bases and J by 0 bases, and 19 bases separated the two germline ends. The full variable domain, rest sourced from reference TRBV3-1 and TRBJ2-4, is DTAVSQTPKYLVTQMGNDKSIKCEQNLGHDTMYWYKQDSKKFLKIMFSYNNKELIINETVPNRFSPKSPDKAHLNLHINSLELGDSAVYFCASTSGRATVAKNIQYFGAGTRLSVL.

As for this clonotype: Being one base from a much bigger clone, this may be a read error. The genes are TRBV18 and TRBJ2-3; D is perhaps TRBD1 (5 bases). The J call may be wrong; the DNA end is better matched by TRBJ1-5. Germline V gives CDR1 KGHSH, CDR2 LQKENI. This CDR3 is 13 amino acids long. The CDR3 DNA is TGTGCCAGCTCATCTAGACAGCCAGATACGCAGCATTTT. Amino acids: CASSSRQPDTQHF.

Only a few counts were recorded for this clonotype. This chain connects TRBV20-1 to TRBJ1-4, with D unclear. The CDR3 runs 12 residues. V lost 2 bases, J lost 6 bases, and 7 bases lay in between. CDR1 and CDR2 from the germline V gene are DFQATT and SNEGSKA (reference sequence). The CDR3 coding sequence is TGCAGTGCTAGACATGGAGATGAAAAACTGTTTTTT. Its protein product is CSARHGDEKLFF.

This clonotype was found many times. V gene TRBV29-1 combines with J gene TRBJ2-5, with 10 bases matching TRBD2. The CDR3 is 13 amino acids. Trimming cost V 5 bases and J 5 bases; bases outside gene matches: 5. Looked up from germline, CDR1 is SQVTM and CDR2 is ANQGSEA. Written as DNA, the CDR3 is TGCAGCGTTAGCGGGGGGGCCATCGAGACCCAGTACTTC. Protein sequence: CSVSGGAIETQYF. The entire variable domain, with the rest obtained from reference TRBV29-1 and TRBJ2-5, is as follows: SAVISQKPSRDICQRGTSLTIQCQVDSQVTMMFWYRQQPGQSLTLIATANQGSEATYESGFVIDKFPISRPNLTFSTLTVSNMSPEDSSIYLCSVSGGAIETQYFGPGTRLLVL.

In this sample, this clonotype turned up many times. The chain is built from TRBV6-1 and TRBJ2-7, with 7 bases identical to TRBD2. Looked up from germline, CDR1 is MNHNS and CDR2 is SASEGT. This CDR3 has 14 amino acids. The trim removed 1 base at V and 4 bases at J, leaving 4 bases unmatched. CDR3 nucleotides: TGTGCCAGCAGTGAAGGGGGACTAACTTACGAGCAGTACTTC. It translates to CASSEGGLTYEQYF.

A word on this clonotype: One base away lies a much larger clone, so this may be a sequencing read error. The J gene is TRBJ2-7, the V gene TRBV7-3; D not resolved. The CDR3 loop spans 15 amino acids. Trimming left V 2 bases short and J 3 bases short, with 14 bases between. CDR1 SGHTA and CDR2 FQGTGA come from the germline V gene. The CDR3 loop is CASSLDLGLGYEQYF. CDR3 nucleotide sequence: TGTGCCAGCAGCTTAGATCTTGGTCTAGGCTACGAGCAGTACTTC.

This clonotype was counted at least ten times. This chain uses TRBV12-3 or TRBV12-4 with TRBJ1-3, with D perhaps TRBD1 (6 bases). V lost 11 bases and J lost 4, with 12 bases in between. The CDR3 contains 12 residues. The CDR3 bases are TGTGCCTACAGGGTATACGGAAACACCATATATTTT. It specifies CAYRVYGNTIYF.

The sample holds many counts of this clonotype. The V and J genes are TRBV3-1 and TRBJ2-5, with D maybe TRBD2 (6 bases). The CDR3 totals 13 residues. The germline V and J ends were trimmed by 4 bases and 11 bases, with 17 bases remaining between them. Germline V lookup: CDR1 LGHDT, CDR2 YNNKEL (reference sequence). Here the CDR3 DNA reads TGTGCCAGCAGCCCAATGACTAGGTGGAATCAGTACTTC. As protein: CASSPMTRWNQYF.

Many counts were recorded for this clonotype. The rearrangement uses TRBV20-1 and TRBJ2-7, with TRBD2 as a possible D gene (6 bases). The germline V gene has CDR1 DFQATT and CDR2 SNEGSKA (reference sequence). The V end was cut by 3 bases, the J end by 4 bases, with 10 bases between. There are 12 residues in the CDR3. The CDR3 region has the DNA TGCAGTGCTAGCGGGAGCTCGTACGAGCAGTACTTC. This gives the protein CSASGSSYEQYF.

On this clonotype: At one end the junction does not follow the germline gene, possibly because of a read error. The chain is built from TRBV4-1 and TRBJ2-7; no clear D gene. Germline CDR1 reads MGHRA; CDR2 reads YSYEKL. The CDR3 extends over 13 amino acids. The CDR3 sequence: CASSKEVRYEQYF. CDR3 DNA: TGCGCCAGCAGCAAAGAGGTCCGTTACGAGCAGTACTTC.

This chain joins TRBV12-3 or TRBV12-4 and TRBJ1-1; TRBD1 might be the D (6 bases). The CDR3 is made up of 13 amino acids. The V and J ends lost 1 base and 7 bases respectively, with 10 bases between them. CDR3 sequence: CASSLDRASEAFF. The CDR3 DNA is TGTGCCAGCAGTTTAGACAGGGCGAGTGAAGCTTTCTTT.

The CDR3 coding sequence is TGCAGTGCCGACCAGGGTTTGTCGGCCCAGTACTTC. Protein product: CSADQGLSAQYF. The rearrangement links TRBV20-1 to TRBJ2-5; maybe TRBD1 (5 bases). The germline V and J ends were trimmed by 6 bases and 9 bases, with 17 bases remaining between them. The germline gives CDR1 DFQATT, CDR2 SNEGSKA (reference sequence). The CDR3 totals 12 residues.

This clonotype was detected many times. The chain recombines TRBV11-1 with TRBJ2-3; no clear D gene. CDR1 and CDR2 from the germline V gene are SGHAT and FQDESV (reference sequence). This CDR3 region has 13 residues. The ends were cut back, 3 bases at V and 3 bases at J, with 7 bases in the middle. The CDR3 nucleotides read TGTGCCAGCAGCTTTCGTATTACAGATACGCAGTATTTT. Protein product: CASSFRITDTQYF. Supplemented by reference TRBV11-1 and TRBJ2-3, the full variable domain reads EAEVAQSPRYKITEKSQAVAFWCDPISGHATLYWYRQILGQGPELLVQFQDESVVDDSQLPKDRFSAERLKGVDSTLKIQPAELGDSAMYLCASSFRITDTQYFGPGTRLTVL.

V usage is TRBV6-2 or TRBV6-3 and J usage is TRBJ2-3, with D perhaps matching TRBD1 or TRBD2 (5 bases each). Trimming took off 5 bases at V and 3 bases at J, with 18 bases between the two ends. This CDR3 has 16 amino acids. The germline gives CDR1 MNHEY, CDR2 SVGEGT. CDR3 loop: CASSPHPGTGTDTQYF. The CDR3 DNA sequence: TGTGCCAGCAGTCCGCATCCAGGGACGGGGACAGATACGCAGTATTTT.

This clonotype has at least ten counts. The rearrangement joins TRBV10-1 to TRBJ2-7; TRBD2 aligns across 7 bases. Germline V gives CDR1 WNHNN, CDR2 SYGVQD (reference sequence). This CDR3 region has 15 residues. The V segment lost 0 bases and the J segment 12 bases; nucleotides outside the gene matches: 14. This CDR3 is CASSESLASGRPPYF. The CDR3 region has the DNA TGCGCCAGCAGTGAGTCGCTGGCTAGCGGACGACCCCCGTACTTC.

The CDR3 DNA follows: TGCGCCAGCAGTGATGCGGCGGGGGGAGGAATCACCGGGGAGCTGTTTTTT. Protein: CASSDAAGGGITGELFF. This chain links TRBV10-2 with TRBJ2-2, with TRBD2 matching over 8 bases. The trim removed 3 bases at V and 4 bases at J, leaving 10 bases unmatched. The CDR3 is 17 amino acids. Germline V gene lookup returns CDR1 WSHSY and CDR2 SAAADI.

This clonotype showed up many times. This chain uses TRBV19 with TRBJ1-1, with no clear D. Germline CDR1 and CDR2: LNHDA and SQIVND (reference sequence). The CDR3 is made up of 13 amino acids. The V gene lost 3 bases and the J gene lost 0 bases, with 5 bases spanning the gap. The CDR3 sequence: CASSIGMNTEAFF. CDR3 coding DNA: TGTGCCAGTAGTATTGGCATGAACACTGAAGCTTTCTTT.